Detailed here is one TCR beta chain. These data come from a study of blood T cell repertoires in COVID-19. Turning to the study itself: Sites across the United States, Italy and Spain contributed samples from acute and convalescent COVID-19. Nucleic acid was either cDNA or gDNA, and it came from T cells, B-cell-depleted T cells, or PBMCs.

Participant-reported clinical history was the basis for cohort assignment. The table came from immunoSEQ multiplex PCR; TCRdb's copy has only in-frame clones and leaves some out. Of fewer than 300,000 clones in the sample, about 93% were seen once. What was sequenced was PBMCs or T cells enriched from blood (not recorded which). This TCR came from a woman in her 30s who had recovered from COVID-19.

CDR3 sequence: CASSLGPNRASYEQYF. The CDR3 DNA is TGTGCCAGCAGCTTGGGCCCTAACAGGGCCTCCTACGAGCAGTACTTC. The chain couples TRBV5-4 to TRBJ2-7; a weak D match, TRBD1 (6 bases). The CDR3 has 16 amino acids. Germline CDR1 is SGHNT and CDR2 is YYREEE (reference sequence). The V gene lost 0 bases and the J gene lost 0 bases, with 13 bases spanning the gap.